This is a list of T cell receptor beta chains from one sample in a study of cytomegalovirus exposure and HLA in healthy donors. Method: immunoSEQ multiplex PCR; TCRdb's copy keeps in-frame clones and lacks some. This sample has some 150,000 clones, with 81% found just once. The specimen was PBMCs. Receptors were obtained from a woman between 18 and 29 years old in good health and CMV-seropositive. The CDR3 runs from the conserved cysteine through the conserved F or W. Each record gives: clone size, V gene, D gene, J gene, CDR3 protein, CDR3 DNA. A D gene is named only where the DNA matches it firmly. For some rows the clone size is stated as once, few or many, or as a class when expanded; others skip it.

.	TRBV6-6	TRBD2	TRBJ2-3	CASSDASGGPTQYF	TGTGCCAGCAGTGACGCTAGCGGGGGACCTACGCAGTATTTT
few	TRBV30	.	TRBJ1-2	CAWSRGYGYTF	TGTGCCTGGAGTCGGGGGTATGGCTACACCTTC
.	TRBV27	.	TRBJ1-6	CASSSRIFGGDSPLHF	TGTGCCAGCAGTTCACGGATCTTCGGGGGAGATTCACCCCTCCACTTT
.	TRBV2	TRBD1	TRBJ2-5	CASSEARTGKETQYF	TGTGCCAGCAGTGAGGCACGGACAGGGAAGGAGACCCAGTACTTC
.	TRBV19	.	TRBJ1-5	CASSIGRYSNQPQHF	TGTGCCAGTAGTATTGGCAGATATAGCAATCAGCCCCAGCATTTT
.	TRBV28	.	TRBJ2-7	CASTLGGSTTYEQYF	TGTGCCAGCACCTTGGGGGGATCTACGACCTACGAGCAGTACTTC
.	TRBV9	TRBD2	TRBJ2-3	CASSVSAGESTDTQYF	TGTGCCAGCAGCGTATCAGCGGGGGAGAGCACAGATACGCAGTATTTT
.	TRBV18	TRBD2	TRBJ2-5	CASSPNPLAVGETQYF	TGTGCCAGCTCACCGAACCCGCTAGCGGTGGGAGAGACCCAGTACTTC
.	TRBV4-3	TRBD1	TRBJ1-1	CASSQDRTGNTEAFF	TGCGCCAGCAGCCAAGATCGGACAGGGAACACTGAAGCTTTCTTT
.	TRBV2	.	TRBJ2-7	CATTIDPQGYEQYF	TGTGCCACCACAATCGACCCGCAGGGCTACGAGCAGTACTTC
.	TRBV4-3	TRBD1	TRBJ2-7	CASSQERTGVYEQYF	TGCGCCAGCAGCCAAGAAAGGACAGGGGTCTACGAGCAGTACTTC
.	TRBV9	TRBD1	TRBJ2-1	CASSEKQGVTYEQFF	TGTGCCAGCAGCGAGAAACAGGGGGTAACGTATGAGCAGTTCTTC
.	TRBV5-6	.	TRBJ2-7	CASSLGAAYEQYF	TGTGCCAGCAGCTTGGGGGCAGCTTACGAGCAGTACTTC
.	TRBV6-1	TRBD1	TRBJ2-1	CASRGQGDRYNEQFF	TGTGCCAGCAGGGGACAGGGGGATAGGTACAATGAGCAGTTCTTC
.	TRBV5-1	TRBD1	TRBJ1-6	CASSGWGTGSGSPLHF	TGCGCCAGCAGCGGCTGGGGGACAGGTTCGGGTTCACCCCTCCACTTT
.	TRBV9	TRBD1	TRBJ1-6	CASSEGQGYSPLHF	TGTGCCAGCAGCGAGGGACAGGGATATTCACCCCTCCACTTT
few	TRBV7-2	.	TRBJ1-2	CASSLYAVAGYGYTF	TGTGCCAGCAGCTTATACGCGGTGGCGGGATATGGCTACACCTTC
.	TRBV28	TRBD2	TRBJ2-1	CASSLRRGGYNEQFF	TGTGCCAGCAGTTTACGTCGGGGGGGCTACAATGAGCAGTTCTTC
.	TRBV27	.	TRBJ2-3	CASSLADTQYF	TGTGCCAGCAGTCTAGCCGATACGCAGTATTTT
.	TRBV25-1	.	TRBJ2-7	CASSDGYEQYF	TGTGCCAGCAGCGACGGGTACGAGCAGTACTTC
.	TRBV6-5	.	TRBJ1-2	CASSTGANYGYTF	TGTGCCAGCAGCACAGGAGCAAACTATGGCTACACCTTC
.	TRBV6-1	TRBD2	TRBJ2-1	CASSDLGGGSYNEQFF	TGTGCCAGCAGTGATCTCGGCGGGGGCTCCTACAATGAGCAGTTCTTC
.	TRBV19	.	TRBJ2-3	CASSKAAGATDTQYF	TGTGCCAGTAGTAAGGCGGCGGGGGCTACAGATACGCAGTATTTT
.	TRBV11-2	.	TRBJ1-2	CASSVNEVGTNYGYTF	TGTGCCAGCAGCGTCAACGAGGTCGGGACTAACTATGGCTACACCTTC
.	TRBV6-6	TRBD1	TRBJ2-1	CASSLRQGNEQFF	TGTGCCAGCAGTCTCCGACAGGGCAATGAGCAGTTCTTC
.	TRBV7-3	TRBD2	TRBJ2-1	CASSSNLRGGNYNEQFF	TGTGCCAGCAGCTCAAACCTGCGGGGGGGAAACTACAATGAGCAGTTCTTC
.	TRBV30	.	TRBJ1-3	CAWGRLGPSGNTIYF	TGTGCCTGGGGTCGGTTGGGGCCCTCTGGAAACACCATATATTTT
.	TRBV10-3	TRBD2	TRBJ2-3	CAISSGGALDTQYF	TGTGCCATCTCTAGCGGGGGGGCGTTAGATACGCAGTATTTT
few	TRBV4-3	.	TRBJ2-1	CASSQGKDSHNEQFF	TGCGCCAGCAGCCAAGGGAAGGATAGCCACAATGAGCAGTTCTTC
.	TRBV9	TRBD1	TRBJ1-2	CASSSDRGHGYTF	TGTGCCAGCAGCTCGGACAGGGGCCATGGCTACACCTTC
.	TRBV15	TRBD2	TRBJ2-5	CATSRDLAGGYQETQYF	TGTGCCACCAGCAGAGATCTGGCGGGGGGATACCAAGAGACCCAGTACTTC
.	TRBV10-3	.	TRBJ1-4	CATGSTGDGNEKLFF	TGTGCCACAGGAAGCACAGGTGATGGTAATGAAAAACTGTTTTTT
once	TRBV4-3	.	TRBJ1-1	CASSPEPGGKAFF	TGCGCCAGCAGCCCGGAACCTGGAGGGAAAGCTTTCTTT
.	TRBV11-2	TRBD1	TRBJ2-5	CASSLSSGQPETQYF	TGTGCCAGCAGCTTGTCATCGGGACAGCCCGAGACCCAGTACTTC
.	TRBV12-5	.	TRBJ2-3	CASGEQGPTDTQYF	TGTGCTAGTGGTGAACAGGGTCCCACAGATACGCAGTATTTT
.	TRBV11-2	TRBD2	TRBJ2-1	CASSLHRLAGGPNEQFF	TGTGCCAGCAGCTTACACCGACTAGCGGGGGGCCCCAATGAGCAGTTCTTC
few	TRBV5-6	.	TRBJ1-2	CASDQGHGYTF	TGTGCCTCGGACCAGGGCCATGGCTACACCTTC
.	TRBV15	.	TRBJ1-1	CATSRAHMNTEAFF	TGTGCCACCAGCAGAGCCCACATGAACACTGAAGCTTTCTTT
.	TRBV25-1	TRBD2	TRBJ2-3	CASSEWGAGGNTQYF	TGTGCCAGCAGTGAATGGGGGGCGGGGGGAAATACGCAGTATTTT
.	TRBV2	TRBD2	TRBJ2-5	CASRTSGGPQETQYF	TGTGCCAGCAGAACTAGCGGGGGGCCGCAAGAGACCCAGTACTTC
once	TRBV10-3	TRBD1	TRBJ2-5	CAIRGQGEETQYF	TGTGCCATCAGGGGACAGGGAGAGGAGACCCAGTACTTC
.	TRBV7-9	.	TRBJ2-2	CASSLAGYTGELFF	TGTGCCAGCAGCTTAGCCGGGTACACCGGGGAGCTGTTTTTT
.	TRBV15	.	TRBJ1-1	CATSRNRVLDTEAFF	TGTGCCACCAGCAGAAACAGGGTTCTGGACACTGAAGCTTTCTTT
.	TRBV11-1	.	TRBJ2-5	CASSLDRDYQETQYF	TGTGCCAGCAGCTTAGACCGGGACTACCAAGAGACCCAGTACTTC
.	TRBV28	TRBD1	TRBJ2-1	CASSSPRDRTNYRSYNEQFF	TGTGCCAGCAGTTCCCCCCGGGACAGGACAAATTATCGCTCCTACAATGAGCAGTTCTTC
.	TRBV5-1	TRBD1	TRBJ1-1	CASSLVGGYTEAFF	TGCGCCAGCAGCTTGGTAGGGGGCTATACTGAAGCTTTCTTT
.	TRBV19	.	TRBJ2-7	CASNGGVLREQYF	TGTGCCAGTAACGGAGGGGTTCTGCGGGAGCAGTACTTC
once	TRBV7-2	TRBD1	TRBJ1-1	CASSWGQGSVGAFF	TGTGCCAGCAGCTGGGGACAGGGGTCGGTTGGAGCTTTCTTT
.	TRBV19	.	TRBJ1-6	CASRPDGRRGSPLHF	TGTGCCAGTAGACCGGACGGGCGACGGGGTTCACCCCTCCACTTT
.	TRBV30	.	TRBJ2-2	CAWSVSGVTDTGELFF	TGTGCCTGGAGTGTATCGGGGGTGACGGATACCGGGGAGCTGTTTTTT
.	TRBV18	TRBD1	TRBJ2-2	CASSQGPGTGFPLTGELFF	TGTGCCAGCTCCCAAGGCCCCGGGACAGGGTTCCCGCTGACCGGGGAGCTGTTTTTT
once	TRBV15	.	TRBJ1-2	CATSRDIERGYTF	TGTGCCACCAGCAGAGATATCGAGCGTGGCTACACCTTC
once	TRBV6-5	.	TRBJ1-1	CASSRLDAGQEAFF	TGTGCCAGCAGTCGACTTGATGCTGGACAGGAAGCTTTCTTT